This record covers a single TCR beta chain. Its antigen remains unknown. 5'RACE with constant-segment primers yielded barcoded, UMI-tagged TCR alpha and TCR beta cDNA libraries. TCRdb reprocessed the 5' RACE reads with MiXCR, giving one entry per CDR3 protein. The sample lists more than 120,000 distinct CDR3 sequences; about 5.7% were seen once. V was pared by 3 bases and J by 3 bases, with 3 bases of the junction left unmatched. The CDR3 covers 16 residues. Germline V gives CDR1 DFQATT, CDR2 SNEGSKA (reference sequence). This entry belongs to a study of T-cell memory formation after mild COVID-19. Study-level background: Largely donor-specific sequence clusters came from a couple of donors. Whole-study results and caveats: Some SARS-CoV-2-responding clones were already detected in memory before infection. SARS-CoV-2 specificity of second-wave clones peaking day 37 was unconfirmed.

This TCR was sampled from an adult woman who had mild COVID-19 (a few samples of this study predate the infection). Cell type and time point are not known. The chain combines TRBV20-1 with TRBJ2-1, with 15 bases aligning to TRBD2. Sequenced: PBMCs or a T cell subset sorted from them (not recorded which). The CDR3 loop reads CSASGTSGGFYNEQFF. DNA of the CDR3: TGCAGTGCTAGCGGGACTAGCGGGGGGTTCTACAATGAGCAGTTCTTC.